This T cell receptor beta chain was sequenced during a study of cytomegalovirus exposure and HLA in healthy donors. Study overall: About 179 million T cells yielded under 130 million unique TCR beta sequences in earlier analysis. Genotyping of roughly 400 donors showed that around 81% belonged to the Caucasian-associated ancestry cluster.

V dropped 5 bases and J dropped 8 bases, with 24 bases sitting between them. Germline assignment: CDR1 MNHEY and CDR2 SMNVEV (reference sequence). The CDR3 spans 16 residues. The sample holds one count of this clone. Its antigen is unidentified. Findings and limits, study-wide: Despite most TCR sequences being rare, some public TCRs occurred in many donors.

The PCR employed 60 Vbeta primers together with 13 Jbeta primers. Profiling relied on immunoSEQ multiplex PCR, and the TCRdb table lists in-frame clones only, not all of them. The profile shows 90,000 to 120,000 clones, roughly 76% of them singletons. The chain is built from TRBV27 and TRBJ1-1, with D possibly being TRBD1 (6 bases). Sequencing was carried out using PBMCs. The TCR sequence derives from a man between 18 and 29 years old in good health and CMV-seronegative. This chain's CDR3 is CASSNSKILQGREAFF. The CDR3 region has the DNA TGTGCCAGCAGTAACAGCAAAATTTTACAGGGTCGGGAAGCTTTCTTT.